Listed here are 23 T cell receptor beta chains from one sample, sequenced in a study of control samples from healthy donors and cancer patients. The table came from immunoSEQ multiplex PCR; TCRdb's copy has only in-frame clones and leaves some out. The repertoire has 35,000 to 55,000 clones, 75% to 95% of them found once; the top ten carry 22%. The sequenced sample was PBMCs. The receptors derive from a middle-aged woman with head and neck cancer.

V is TRBV5-5 and J is TRBJ2-4; D may match TRBD1 or TRBD2 (7 bases each). CDR3 length: 15 amino acids. V was pared by 0 bases and J by 7 bases, with 14 bases between. Germline V CDR1 and CDR2: SGHKS, YYEKEE (reference sequence). The CDR3 region is CASSLARQGGNIQYF. The CDR3 bases are TGTGCCAGCAGCTTGGCTAGGCAGGGGGGGAACATTCAGTACTTC.

This CDR3 is CASSVGGPSYNEQFF. The CDR3 DNA sequence: TGCGCCAGCAGTGTTGGGGGCCCATCCTACAATGAGCAGTTCTTC. The chain recombines TRBV10-2 with TRBJ2-1; possible D gene TRBD1, 6 bases. Between the trimmed V and J ends, which lost 4 bases and 1 base, there was a span of 11 bases. This CDR3 has 15 amino acids. Germline loops: CDR1 WSHSY, CDR2 SAAADI.

CDR3 loop: CASSSRTAANYGYTF. As DNA, the CDR3 is TGTGCCAGCAGTTCACGGACAGCCGCTAACTATGGCTACACCTTC. The chain recombines TRBV27 with TRBJ1-2, with D perhaps TRBD1 (6 bases). V was cut by 4 bases and J by 0 bases, with 12 bases left in between. CDR1 is MNHEY and CDR2 is SMNVEV in the germline V gene (reference sequence). The CDR3 has 15 residues.

The genes are TRBV4-1 and TRBJ1-4; D is uncertain. Germline lookup yields CDR1 MGHRA and CDR2 YSYEKL. The CDR3 is made up of 15 amino acids. V was trimmed by 1 base and J by 4 bases, leaving 10 bases between them. CDR3 sequence reads: CASSQGQQINEKLFF. The CDR3 DNA reads as TGCGCCAGCAGCCAAGGACAACAGATTAATGAAAAACTGTTTTTT.

The chain combines TRBV7-9 with TRBJ1-1; TRBD1 aligns across 8 bases. The CDR3 loop spans 15 amino acids. Losses at the gene ends were 1 base for V and 6 bases for J; bases not matched to a gene: 7. CDR1 and CDR2 (germline): SEHNR, FQNEAQ (reference sequence). CDR3: CASSLVPGGRAEAFF. The CDR3 nucleotides are TGTGCCAGCAGCTTAGTACCAGGGGGCCGGGCTGAAGCTTTCTTT. Full variable domain (missing parts from reference TRBV7-9 and TRBJ1-1): DTGVSQNPRHKITKRGQNVTFRCDPISEHNRLYWYRQTLGQGPEFLTYFQNEAQLEKSRLLSDRFSAERPKGSFSTLEIQRTEQGDSAMYLCASSLVPGGRAEAFFGQGTRLTVV.

This sequence joins TRBV7-8 and TRBJ1-2; D ambiguous. CDR1 and CDR2 from the germline V gene are SGHVS and FQNEAQ. V was cut by 5 bases and J by 8 bases, with 15 bases left in between. The CDR3 length is 13 residues. The CDR3 sequence: CASSPQWAPGYTF. The CDR3, as DNA: TGTGCCAGCAGCCCTCAGTGGGCGCCAGGCTACACCTTC.

The chain couples TRBV6-5 to TRBJ1-2; D uncertain. CDR3 length: 16 amino acids. Trimming pared 3 bases from V and 0 bases from J, leaving 14 bases between. Germline V CDR1 and CDR2: MNHEY, SVGAGI. The CDR3 spells CASSYSRVRTNYGYTF. DNA of the CDR3: TGTGCCAGCAGTTATTCCCGGGTCCGTACTAACTATGGCTACACCTTC.

J is TRBJ2-1 and V is TRBV30; either TRBD1 or TRBD2 may fit D (5 bases each). V was pared by 0 bases and J by 12 bases, with 12 bases between. The CDR3 covers 12 residues. The V gene's germline CDR1 is GTSNPN and CDR2 SVGIG (reference sequence). This CDR3 reads CAWSVQRGAQFF. Written as DNA, the CDR3 is TGTGCCTGGAGTGTCCAGAGGGGTGCGCAGTTCTTC.

The genes are TRBV4-2 and TRBJ2-3; D may be TRBD2 (6 bases). Germline V gene sequence: CDR1 LGHNA, CDR2 YNFKEQ. The CDR3 extends over 15 amino acids. The germline V and J ends were trimmed by 1 base and 4 bases, with 12 bases remaining between them. CDR3 sequence (DNA): TGTGCCAGCAGCCAAGCGGGAGTGAGGGCAGATACGCAGTATTTT. Amino acids: CASSQAGVRADTQYF.

The chain has TRBV1 and TRBJ1-4; TRBD1 reflects the table's D call only, with no check against the DNA. TRBV1 is reported as a pseudogene. The CDR3 sequence is 19 residues long. The CDR3 region is CTSSQDSGQGVCTGEKLFF. In DNA, the CDR3 is TGCACCAGCAGCCAAGATTCAGGACAGGGAGTTTGTACGGGAGAAAAACTGTTTTTT.

This rearrangement joins TRBV10-3 to TRBJ2-1, with D uncertain. This CDR3 comprises 12 residues. V was clipped by 2 bases and J by 4 bases, with 3 bases between them. Germline V lookup: CDR1 ENHRY, CDR2 SYGVKD. DNA of the CDR3: TGTGCCATCAGTGAGACTTACAATGAGCAGTTCTTC. Its translation is CAISETYNEQFF.

This rearrangement joins TRBV6-6 to TRBJ2-5; D call uncertain. Trimming took off 6 bases at V and 7 bases at J, with 15 bases between the two ends. CDR1 and CDR2 from the germline V gene are MNHNY and SVGAGI (reference sequence). The CDR3 has 13 residues. CDR3 loop: CASSSSRLTTQYF. DNA for the CDR3: TGTGCCAGCAGCTCCTCACGACTGACGACCCAGTACTTC.

J is TRBJ2-7 and V is TRBV2, with D unclear. This CDR3 has 13 residues. Germline V lookup: CDR1 SNHLY, CDR2 FYNNEI. Trimming removed 4 bases at V and 5 bases at J, with 12 bases between. CDR3 DNA sequence: TGTGCCAGCAGTGTCTACCCATTCGACGAGCAGTACTTC. This gives the protein CASSVYPFDEQYF.

The chain recombines TRBV3-1 (or the pseudogene TRBV3-2) with TRBJ1-2, with D unclear. V was shortened by 0 bases and J by 5 bases, with 10 bases between the two germline ends. The CDR3 extends over 14 amino acids. CDR1 LGHDT and CDR2 YNNKEL come from the germline V gene (reference sequence). CDR3 DNA sequence: TGTGCCAGCAGCCAAGATTCGTACCCATATGGCTACACCTTC. Translating gives CASSQDSYPYGYTF.

The chain has TRBV27 and TRBJ2-7; D is ambiguous. Germline CDR1 reads MNHEY; CDR2 reads SMNVEV (reference sequence). The CDR3 has 13 amino acids. V was shortened by 0 bases and J by 2 bases, with 5 bases between the two germline ends. The CDR3 DNA follows: TGTGCCAGCAGTTTATCCGAAGCCTACGAGCAGTACTTC. Translated, it gives CASSLSEAYEQYF.

This clone was seen just once. This chain connects TRBV2 to TRBJ2-7, with unresolved D. Germline V CDR1 and CDR2: SNHLY, FYNNEI. Trimming pared 4 bases from V and 2 bases from J, leaving 9 bases between. The CDR3 has 13 amino acids. CDR3 sequence reads: CASSGYSPYEQYF. The CDR3 DNA reads as TGTGCCAGCAGTGGGTACTCGCCCTACGAGCAGTACTTC.

V gene TRBV2 combines with J gene TRBJ1-2, with D maybe TRBD1 (5 bases). The ends were cut back, 6 bases at V and 4 bases at J, with 18 bases in the middle. The CDR3 extends over 15 amino acids. Germline CDR1 SNHLY, CDR2 FYNNEI. The CDR3 region is CASRLTRQLPYGYTF. The CDR3 nucleotides are TGTGCCAGCAGGCTCACCCGACAGTTACCCTATGGCTACACCTTC.

The chain uses TRBV10-2 and TRBJ2-4, with D hard to call. Germline V gives CDR1 WSHSY, CDR2 SAAADI. The ends were cut back, 2 bases at V and 3 bases at J, with 11 bases in the middle. The CDR3 runs to 15 residues. This CDR3 reads CASSEVREVKNIQYF. CDR3 bases: TGCGCCAGCAGTGAGGTTCGCGAGGTCAAAAACATTCAGTACTTC.

In this sample, this clone turned up once. The CDR3 DNA is TGCGCCAGCAGTCAATCAACAAAACGCAGGGAATCCTACGAGCAGTACTTC. This translates into CASSQSTKRRESYEQYF. The J gene is TRBJ2-7, the V gene TRBV23-1; possibly TRBD1 for D (5 bases). TRBV23-1 has ORF status, its function being uncertain. The V end lost 0 bases, the J end lost 1 base, and 16 bases lay between the germline ends. The CDR3 totals 17 residues.

The chain carries TRBV7-9 and TRBJ2-1; TRBD2 matches 8 bases. This CDR3 spans 15 amino acids. The junction had 7 bases not matched to a gene; V was cut back by 6 bases and J by 3 bases. CDR1 and CDR2 (germline): SEHNR, FQNEAQ (reference sequence). The CDR3 DNA reads TGTGCCAGCAGTCGTAGCGGGGTTGACTACAATGAGCAGTTCTTC. Amino acids: CASSRSGVDYNEQFF.

This sequence joins TRBV6-5 and TRBJ1-6; D is unclear. Germline V gives CDR1 MNHEY, CDR2 SVGAGI. The CDR3 loop spans 14 amino acids. V was shortened by 8 bases and J by 7 bases, with 15 bases between the two germline ends. The CDR3 region is CASSWTVHNSPLHF. The DNA for the CDR3 is TGTGCCAGCTCATGGACGGTTCACAATTCACCCCTCCACTTT.

This clone was observed once. V and J are TRBV5-5 and TRBJ2-1; D unresolved. The germline CDR1 and CDR2 sequences are SGHKS and YYEKEE (reference sequence). The CDR3 totals 13 residues. The germline V and J ends were trimmed by 1 base and 5 bases, with 7 bases remaining between them. The chain's CDR3 is CASSLTTNNEQFF. DNA of the CDR3: TGTGCCAGCAGCTTGACTACCAACAATGAGCAGTTCTTC.

The chain couples TRBV19 to TRBJ1-1; TRBD1 is a possible D gene (6 bases). The CDR3 runs to 15 residues. Germline CDR1 is LNHDA and CDR2 is SQIVND (reference sequence). Between the trimmed V and J ends, which lost 1 base and 2 bases, there was a span of 11 bases. CDR3 loop: CASSIGTDVNTEAFF. In DNA, the CDR3 is TGTGCCAGTAGTATAGGGACAGACGTTAACACTGAAGCTTTCTTT.